This T cell receptor (beta chain) was sequenced for a study of T cell repertoires in cytomegalovirus infection. In the study overall: From public TCR beta signatures came an indication of both CMV infection and matching HLA type.

Germline assignment: CDR1 LNHDA and CDR2 SQIVND (reference sequence). The V gene lost 5 bases and the J gene lost 0 bases, with 10 bases spanning the gap. The CDR3 runs to 14 residues. TCRdb analysed the reads with MiXCR anew, one entry per CDR3 protein. Of around 740,000 distinct CDR3 sequences listed, roughly 35% were seen once; the top ten hold 2.5% to 3.5%. The genes are TRBV19 and TRBJ1-1; unclear D gene. The sequence came from a human donor in good health (CMV status not recorded). Some clones in this sample may be carry-over from other donors' samples. The specimen was PBMCs. The CDR3 reads CASSRSVMNTEAFF. CDR3 DNA sequence: TGTGCCAGTAGTCGCAGCGTTATGAACACTGAAGCTTTCTTT.